These T cell receptor beta chains were read from a single sample in a study of T-cell memory formation after mild COVID-19. TCRdb re-called the 5' RACE reads through MiXCR, storing one row per CDR3 protein. The sample has around 340,000 distinct CDR3 sequences; about an eighth are singletons. The specimen was PBMCs or a T cell subset sorted from them (not recorded which). These receptors all come from a young man who had mild COVID-19 (a few samples of this study predate the infection). Cell type and time point are not known. CDR3s include the opening cysteine and the closing phenylalanine or tryptophan. A D gene is named only where the DNA matches it firmly. Size tells how often a clone was seen (once, few, many) or the class of an expanded clone, and some rows leave it out.

>TRBV6-5|NA|few|TRBJ1-1
TGTGCCAGCAGTTACGTGGGCCCCGGCACTGAAGCTTTCTTT
CASSYVGPGTEAFF
>TRBV7-2|TRBD1|few|TRBJ2-4
TGTGCCAGCAGCTCCGAGGACAGGCCCGCCGGTAGGAACATTCAGTACTTC
CASSSEDRPAGRNIQYF
>TRBV2|NA|many|TRBJ2-5
TGTGCCAGTCAACCCAGGGTACTTTACCAAGAGACCCAGTACTTC
CASQPRVLYQETQYF
>TRBV10-1|NA|few|TRBJ2-7
TGCGCCAGCAGTGGACTGAACTCCTACGAGCAGTACTTC
CASSGLNSYEQYF
>TRBV25-1|NA|NA|TRBJ2-5
TGTGCCAGCAGTGAATGGCAGGGGAGTGAAGAGACCCAGTACTTC
CASSEWQGSEETQYF
>TRBV4-3|NA|few|TRBJ1-2
TGCGCCAGCAGCCAAGGTGCGGACAGAAGCAACTATGGCTACACCTTC
CASSQGADRSNYGYTF
>TRBV6-5|NA|NA|TRBJ1-2
TGTGCCAGCACCCTTGGAGGGGACTATGGCTACACCTTC
CASTLGGDYGYTF
>TRBV5-1|TRBD1|few|TRBJ2-5
TGCGCCAGCAGCACAGGGGGTCGGGAGACCCAGTACTTC
CASSTGGRETQYF
>TRBV18|TRBD1|NA|TRBJ1-2
TGTGCCAGCTCACCACGGACAGGCGGCTATGGAAGCTACACCTTC
CASSPRTGGYGSYTF
>TRBV4-1|NA|few|TRBJ1-4
TGCGCCAGCAGCCTTGAATGGGCCGATGAAAAACTGTTTTTT
CASSLEWADEKLFF
>TRBV2|NA|NA|TRBJ2-2
TGTGCCAGCAGCCGACGGGAAAACACCGGGGAGCTGTTTTTT
CASSRRENTGELFF
>TRBV7-9|NA|many|TRBJ2-5
TGTGCCAGCAGCTTTGTACGGGAGACCCAGTACTTC
CASSFVRETQYF
>TRBV7-6|NA|few|TRBJ2-1
TGTGCCAGCAGCTTATTCGGACCGGGGGTCTACAATGAGCAGTTCTTC
CASSLFGPGVYNEQFF
>TRBV24-1|TRBD1|few|TRBJ2-5
TGTGCCACCAGTGATCCCCCTGGGACAGAAAAAGAGGGGACCCAGTACTTC
CATSDPPGTEKEGTQYF
>TRBV5-6|NA|few|TRBJ1-2
TGTGCCAGCAGCTTGACAGGGTTTTTTGGAGGCTACACCTTC
CASSLTGFFGGYTF
>TRBV4-1|TRBD2|NA|TRBJ2-7
TGCGCCAGCAGCCAGGCTAGCGGGGCAGGCGAGCAGTACTTC
CASSQASGAGEQYF
>TRBV12-3/TRBV12-4|NA|many|TRBJ2-1
TGTGCCAGCAGCGGACCTGAGCAGTTCTTC
CASSGPEQFF
>TRBV10-3|TRBD1|few|TRBJ1-1
TGTGCCATCAGTTTACAGGGGGCGTTTGAAGCTTTCTTT
CAISLQGAFEAFF
>TRBV6-1|NA|NA|TRBJ2-2
TGTGCCAGCAGGCGGATGACCGTGAACACCGGGGAGCTGTTTTTT
CASRRMTVNTGELFF
>TRBV12-3/TRBV12-4|TRBD1|few|TRBJ1-5
TGTGCCAGCAGCTCGGACAGGGCTCAGCCCCAGCATTTT
CASSSDRAQPQHF
>TRBV19|NA|few|TRBJ2-1
TGTGCCAGTAGCTCCGGACTAAAGCAGTTCTTC
CASSSGLKQFF
>TRBV7-2|NA|NA|TRBJ1-4
TGTGCCAGCGGACTGGACAATTCCAATGAAAAACTGTTTTTT
CASGLDNSNEKLFF
>TRBV7-9|NA|few|TRBJ1-1
TGTGCCAGCAGCTTAGGAGTTATTGGGGGGCGAACTGAAGCTTTCTTT
CASSLGVIGGRTEAFF
>TRBV5-5|NA|many|TRBJ2-1
TGTGCCAGCAGCCCGTATGAATTGGACAGGCGGGGTTACAATGAGCAGTTCTTC
CASSPYELDRRGYNEQFF
>TRBV7-2|NA|few|TRBJ2-1
TGTGCCATCGAGCGCGGGGCGGGTTACAATGAGCAGTTCTTC
CAIERGAGYNEQFF
>TRBV7-2|NA|NA|TRBJ1-1
TGTGCCAGCAGCTTAGGAACAGGGCGAGCCTCGAACACTGAAGCTTTCTTT
CASSLGTGRASNTEAFF
>TRBV15|TRBD1|NA|TRBJ1-1
TGTGCCACCAGCAGAGACAGGGGGCAATTCTACACTGAAGCTTTCTTT
CATSRDRGQFYTEAFF
>TRBV9|TRBD1|many|TRBJ1-5
TGTGCCAGCAGCGTCGGGACAGGTCAAAATCAGCCCCAGCATTTT
CASSVGTGQNQPQHF
>TRBV7-3|NA|NA|TRBJ2-3
TGTGCCAGCAGCTTTGGGGGGGCCCTCACAGATACGCAGTATTTT
CASSFGGALTDTQYF
>TRBV18|NA|few|TRBJ2-3
TGTGCCAGCTCACCTGACAGGCTCCCCACAGATACGCAGTATTTT
CASSPDRLPTDTQYF
>TRBV29-1|NA|NA|TRBJ1-1
TGCAGCGTTGCAAAGGGGCGATGGACCATGACTGAAGCTTTCTTT
CSVAKGRWTMTEAFF
>TRBV10-3|NA|many|TRBJ1-5
TGTGCCATCAGTGAGTCTGGAATTTATCAGCCCCAGCATTTT
CAISESGIYQPQHF
>TRBV4-1|NA|NA|TRBJ2-4
TGCGCCAGCAGCCAAAAATACACCGGGACGAGGTACTTC
CASSQKYTGTRYF
>TRBV20-1|NA|NA|TRBJ2-1
TGCAGTGCTACCAGAGGTTCCTACAATGAGCAGTTCTTC
CSATRGSYNEQFF
>TRBV4-1|NA|NA|TRBJ1-6
TGCGCCAGCAGCCCATTGCAGAGCTCCTATAATTCACCCCTCCACTTT
CASSPLQSSYNSPLHF
>TRBV12-3/TRBV12-4|NA|few|TRBJ1-1
TGTGCCAGCAGTTTATTTGGGGGGAACACTGAAGCTTTCTTT
CASSLFGGNTEAFF
>TRBV7-9|TRBD1|few|TRBJ1-2
TGTGCCAGCGAGGGACAGTCCTATGGCTACACCTTC
CASEGQSYGYTF